One T cell receptor beta chain is described in this entry. Its antigen is unknown. Per sample, a minimum of 6.5 million PBMCs were isolated. This entry belongs to a study of blood T cells in healthy people across ages. Study results and limitations: Strong correlation linked observed beta diversity and percent naive T cells.

Through a sample-barcoded 5' primer and a J-beta primer mix, a second PCR was run for roughly 6 to 12 cycles. TCRdb re-called the 5' RACE reads through MiXCR, storing one row per CDR3 protein. The top ten hold about 3.8% of the sample, which has approximately 1.5 million distinct CDR3 sequences, approximately 43% seen once. V was pared by 1 base and J by 2 bases, with 3 bases of the junction left unmatched. There are 15 residues in the CDR3. The germline gives CDR1 KGHSH, CDR2 LQKENI. The clonotype originates from a woman under 30 in good health. The rearrangement uses TRBV18 and TRBJ2-3; 7 bases match TRBD2. The sequenced sample was blood. CDR3 sequence (DNA): TGTGCCAGCTCACCACAAGCGGGACCCACAGATACGCAGTATTTT. The encoded protein is CASSPQAGPTDTQYF.